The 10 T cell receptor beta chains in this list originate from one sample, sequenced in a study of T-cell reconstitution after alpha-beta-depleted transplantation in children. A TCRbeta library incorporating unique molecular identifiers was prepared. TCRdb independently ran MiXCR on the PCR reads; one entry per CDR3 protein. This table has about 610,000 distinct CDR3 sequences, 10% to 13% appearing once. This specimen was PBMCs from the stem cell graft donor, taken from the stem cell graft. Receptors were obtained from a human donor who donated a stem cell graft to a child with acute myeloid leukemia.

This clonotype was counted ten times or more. DNA for the CDR3: TGCAGTCCGAGACTAGCGCCCCAAGAGACCCAGTACTTC. It is translated as CSPRLAPQETQYF. The genes are TRBV20-1 and TRBJ2-5, with TRBD2 matching over 8 bases. V lost 8 bases, J lost 1 base, and 6 bases stayed unmatched. The CDR3 length is 13 residues. Germline CDR1 is DFQATT and CDR2 is SNEGSKA (reference sequence).

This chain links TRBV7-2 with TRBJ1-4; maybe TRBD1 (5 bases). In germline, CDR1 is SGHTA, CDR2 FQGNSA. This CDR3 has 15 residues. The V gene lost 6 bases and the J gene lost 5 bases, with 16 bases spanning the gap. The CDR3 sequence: CASRTGQGRNEKLFF. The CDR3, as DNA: TGTGCCAGCAGGACCGGACAAGGCCGGAATGAAAAACTGTTTTTT.

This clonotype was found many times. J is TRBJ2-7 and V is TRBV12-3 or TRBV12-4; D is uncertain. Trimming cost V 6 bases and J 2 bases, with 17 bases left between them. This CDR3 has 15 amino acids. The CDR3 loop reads CASRPRAASTYEQYF. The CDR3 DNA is TGTGCCAGCAGGCCAAGGGCAGCTAGTACCTACGAGCAGTACTTC.

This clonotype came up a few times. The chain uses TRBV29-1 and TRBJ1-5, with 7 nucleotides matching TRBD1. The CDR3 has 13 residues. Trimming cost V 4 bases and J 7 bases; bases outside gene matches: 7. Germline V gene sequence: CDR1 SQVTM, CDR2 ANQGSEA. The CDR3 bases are TGCAGCGTTGCAGGGGGAATAAGCCAGCCCCAGCATTTT. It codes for CSVAGGISQPQHF.

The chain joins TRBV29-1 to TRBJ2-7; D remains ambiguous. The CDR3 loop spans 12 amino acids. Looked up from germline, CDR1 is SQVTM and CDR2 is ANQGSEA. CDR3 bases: TGCAGTGCCCCGGCCCTCACCTACGAGCAGTACTTC. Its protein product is CSAPALTYEQYF.

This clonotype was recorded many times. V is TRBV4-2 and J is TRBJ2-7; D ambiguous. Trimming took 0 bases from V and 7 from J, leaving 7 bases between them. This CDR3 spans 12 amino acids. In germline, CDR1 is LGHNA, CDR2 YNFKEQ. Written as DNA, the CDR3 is TGTGCCAGCAGCCAAGATTTTCGAGAGCAGTACTTC. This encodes CASSQDFREQYF.

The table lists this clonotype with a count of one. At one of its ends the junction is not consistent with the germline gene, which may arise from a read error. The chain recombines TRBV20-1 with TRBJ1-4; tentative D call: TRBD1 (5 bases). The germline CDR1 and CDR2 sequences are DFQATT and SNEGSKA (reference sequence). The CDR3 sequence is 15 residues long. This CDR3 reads CCASVPVQGNEKLFF. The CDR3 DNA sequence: TGCTGTGCTAGTGTCCCCGTGCAGGGAAACGAAAAACTGTTTTTT.

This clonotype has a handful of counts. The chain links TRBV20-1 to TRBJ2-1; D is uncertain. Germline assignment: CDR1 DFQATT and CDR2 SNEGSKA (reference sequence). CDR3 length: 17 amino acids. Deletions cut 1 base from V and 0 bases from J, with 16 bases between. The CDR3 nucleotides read TGCAGTGCTAGAGTTCCCTATGCGGAGAGCTCCTACAATGAGCAGTTCTTC. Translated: CSARVPYAESSYNEQFF.

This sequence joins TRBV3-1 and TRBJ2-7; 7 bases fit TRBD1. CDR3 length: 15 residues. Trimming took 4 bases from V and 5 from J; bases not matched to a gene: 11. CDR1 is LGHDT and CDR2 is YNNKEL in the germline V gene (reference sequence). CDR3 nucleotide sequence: TGTGCCAGCAGCCCAGCCTACGAAAGGGGGCACGAGCAGTACTTC. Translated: CASSPAYERGHEQYF.

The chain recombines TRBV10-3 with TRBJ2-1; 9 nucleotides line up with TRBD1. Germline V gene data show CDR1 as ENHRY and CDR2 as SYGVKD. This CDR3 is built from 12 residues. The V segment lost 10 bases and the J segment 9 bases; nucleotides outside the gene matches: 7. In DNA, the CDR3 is TGTGCCAGCCGGACAGGGGACGGTGAGCAGTTCTTC. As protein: CASRTGDGEQFF.